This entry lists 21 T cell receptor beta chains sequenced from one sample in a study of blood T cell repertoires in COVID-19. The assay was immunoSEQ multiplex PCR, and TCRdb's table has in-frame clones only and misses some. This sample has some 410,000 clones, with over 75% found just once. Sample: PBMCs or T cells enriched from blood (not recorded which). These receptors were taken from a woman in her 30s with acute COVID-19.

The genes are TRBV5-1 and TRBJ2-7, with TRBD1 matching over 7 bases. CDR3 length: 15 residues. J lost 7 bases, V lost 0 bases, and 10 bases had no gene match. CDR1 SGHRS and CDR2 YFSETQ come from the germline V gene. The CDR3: CASSLGTGPRVEQYF. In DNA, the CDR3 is TGCGCCAGCAGCTTGGGGACAGGACCCCGGGTGGAGCAGTACTTC.

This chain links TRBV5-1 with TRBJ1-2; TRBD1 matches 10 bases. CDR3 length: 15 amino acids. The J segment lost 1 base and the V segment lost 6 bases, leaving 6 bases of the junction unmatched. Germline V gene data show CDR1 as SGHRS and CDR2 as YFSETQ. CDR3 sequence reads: CASTSRDRGNYGYTF. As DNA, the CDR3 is TGCGCCAGCACCTCCCGGGACAGGGGTAACTATGGCTACACCTTC.

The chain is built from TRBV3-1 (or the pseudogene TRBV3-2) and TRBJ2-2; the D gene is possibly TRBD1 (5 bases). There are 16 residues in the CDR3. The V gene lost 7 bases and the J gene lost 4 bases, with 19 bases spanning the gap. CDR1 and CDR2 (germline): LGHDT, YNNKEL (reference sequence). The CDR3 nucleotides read TGTGCCAGCACCCCCGATAGGGGCAGAACCACCGGGGAGCTGTTTTTT. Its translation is CASTPDRGRTTGELFF.

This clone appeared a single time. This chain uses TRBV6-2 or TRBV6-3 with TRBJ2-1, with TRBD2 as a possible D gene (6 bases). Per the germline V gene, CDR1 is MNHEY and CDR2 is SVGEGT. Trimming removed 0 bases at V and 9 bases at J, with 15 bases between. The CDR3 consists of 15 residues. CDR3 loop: CASSYSQRGSGEQFF. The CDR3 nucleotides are TGTGCCAGCAGTTACTCGCAACGGGGGTCAGGTGAGCAGTTCTTC.

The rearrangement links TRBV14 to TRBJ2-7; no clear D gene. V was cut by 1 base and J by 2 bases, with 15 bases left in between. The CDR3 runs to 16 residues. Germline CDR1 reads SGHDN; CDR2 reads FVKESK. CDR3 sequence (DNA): TGTGCCAGCAGCCAAGTAGGCGGAATAATGACCTACGAGCAGTACTTC. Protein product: CASSQVGGIMTYEQYF. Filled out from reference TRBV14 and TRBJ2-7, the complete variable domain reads EAGVTQFPSHSVIEKGQTVTLRCDPISGHDNLYWYRRVMGKEIKFLLHFVKESKQDESGMPNNRFLAERTGGTYSTLKVQPAELEDSGVYFCASSQVGGIMTYEQYFGPGTRLTVT.

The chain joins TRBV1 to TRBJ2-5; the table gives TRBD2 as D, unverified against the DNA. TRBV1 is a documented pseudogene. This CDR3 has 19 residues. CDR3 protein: CTSSQDPPLAGGPQETQYF. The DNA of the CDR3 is TGCACCAGCAGCCAAGATCCCCCTCTAGCGGGGGGGCCTCAAGAGACCCAGTACTTC.

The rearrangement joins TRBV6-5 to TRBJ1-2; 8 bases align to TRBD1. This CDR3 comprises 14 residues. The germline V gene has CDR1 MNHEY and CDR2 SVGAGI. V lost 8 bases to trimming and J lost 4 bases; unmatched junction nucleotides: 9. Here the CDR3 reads CASGEDRAIYGYTF. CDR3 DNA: TGTGCCAGCGGGGAGGACAGGGCGATCTATGGCTACACCTTC.

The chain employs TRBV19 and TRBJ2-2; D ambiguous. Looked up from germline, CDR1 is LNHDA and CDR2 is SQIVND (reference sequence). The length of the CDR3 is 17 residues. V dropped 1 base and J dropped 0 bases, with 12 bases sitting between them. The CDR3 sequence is CASSIVFPRSNTGELFF. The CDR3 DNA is TGTGCCAGTAGTATAGTTTTCCCTAGATCGAACACCGGGGAGCTGTTTTTT.

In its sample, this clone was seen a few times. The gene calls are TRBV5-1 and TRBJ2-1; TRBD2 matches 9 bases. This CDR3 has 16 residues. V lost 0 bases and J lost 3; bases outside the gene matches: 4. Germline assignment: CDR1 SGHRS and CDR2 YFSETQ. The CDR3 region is CASSLAPTSGYNEQFF. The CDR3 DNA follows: TGCGCCAGCAGCTTGGCCCCGACTAGCGGCTACAATGAGCAGTTCTTC. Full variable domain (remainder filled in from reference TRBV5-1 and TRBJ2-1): KAGVTQTPRYLIKTRGQQVTLSCSPISGHRSVSWYQQTPGQGLQFLFEYFSETQRNKGNFPGRFSGRQFSNSRSEMNVSTLELGDSALYLCASSLAPTSGYNEQFFGPGTRLTVL.

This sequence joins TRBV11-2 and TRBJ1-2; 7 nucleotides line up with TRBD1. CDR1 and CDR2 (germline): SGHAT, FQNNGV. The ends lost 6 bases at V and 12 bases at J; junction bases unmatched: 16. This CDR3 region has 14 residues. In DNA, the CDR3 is TGTGCCAGCAGTCAACCGGGACAGACAAGCCTTCACACCTTC. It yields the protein CASSQPGQTSLHTF.

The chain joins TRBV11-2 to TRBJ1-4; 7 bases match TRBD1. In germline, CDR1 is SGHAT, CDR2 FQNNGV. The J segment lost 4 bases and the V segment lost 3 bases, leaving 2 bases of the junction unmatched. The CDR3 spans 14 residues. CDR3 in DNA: TGTGCCAGCAGCTTGGGACAGCATAATGAAAAACTGTTTTTT. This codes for CASSLGQHNEKLFF. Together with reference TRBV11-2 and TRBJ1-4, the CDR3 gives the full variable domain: EAGVAQSPRYKIIEKRQSVAFWCNPISGHATLYWYQQILGQGPKLLIQFQNNGVVDDSQLPKDRFSAERLKGVDSTLKIQPAKLEDSAVYLCASSLGQHNEKLFFGSGTQLSVL.

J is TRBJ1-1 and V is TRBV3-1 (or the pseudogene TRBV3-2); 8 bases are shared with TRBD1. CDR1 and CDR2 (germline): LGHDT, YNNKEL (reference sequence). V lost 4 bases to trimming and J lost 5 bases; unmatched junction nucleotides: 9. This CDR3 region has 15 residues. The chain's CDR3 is CASSRWTGQRTEAFF. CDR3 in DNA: TGTGCCAGCAGCCGATGGACAGGGCAGAGGACTGAAGCTTTCTTT.

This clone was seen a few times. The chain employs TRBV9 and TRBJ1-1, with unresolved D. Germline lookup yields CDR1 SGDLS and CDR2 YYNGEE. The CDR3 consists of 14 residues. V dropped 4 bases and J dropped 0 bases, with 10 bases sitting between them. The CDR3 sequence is CASSPAILNTEAFF. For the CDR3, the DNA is TGTGCCAGCAGCCCCGCTATATTGAACACTGAAGCTTTCTTT.

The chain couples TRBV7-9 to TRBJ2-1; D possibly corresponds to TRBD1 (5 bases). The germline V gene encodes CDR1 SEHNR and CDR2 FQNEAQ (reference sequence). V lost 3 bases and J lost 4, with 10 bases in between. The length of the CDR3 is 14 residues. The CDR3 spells CASSFSDRYNEQFF. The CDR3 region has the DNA TGTGCCAGCAGCTTCAGTGACAGATACAATGAGCAGTTCTTC.

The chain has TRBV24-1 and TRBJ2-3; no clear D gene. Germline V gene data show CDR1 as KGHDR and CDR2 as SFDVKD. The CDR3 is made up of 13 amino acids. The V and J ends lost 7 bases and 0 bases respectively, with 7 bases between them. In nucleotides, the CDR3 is TGTGCCACCAGGGCGGTTAGCACAGATACGCAGTATTTT. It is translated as CATRAVSTDTQYF.

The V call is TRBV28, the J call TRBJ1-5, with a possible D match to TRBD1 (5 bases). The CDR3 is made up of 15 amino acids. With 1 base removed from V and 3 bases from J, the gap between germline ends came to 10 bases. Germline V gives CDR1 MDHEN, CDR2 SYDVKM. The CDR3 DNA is TGTGCCAGCAGTTTATTACAGGTGAACAATCAGCCCCAGCATTTT. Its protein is CASSLLQVNNQPQHF.

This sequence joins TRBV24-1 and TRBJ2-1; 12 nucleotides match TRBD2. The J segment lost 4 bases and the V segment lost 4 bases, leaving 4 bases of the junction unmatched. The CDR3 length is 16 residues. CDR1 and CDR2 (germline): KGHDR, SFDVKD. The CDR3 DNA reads TGTGCCACCAGTGACCGTCTAGCGGGGGGGTACAATGAGCAGTTCTTC. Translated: CATSDRLAGGYNEQFF.

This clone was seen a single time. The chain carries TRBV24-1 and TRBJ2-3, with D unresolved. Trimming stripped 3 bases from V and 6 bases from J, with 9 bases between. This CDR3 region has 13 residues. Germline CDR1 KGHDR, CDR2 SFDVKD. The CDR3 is CATSDPLPDTQYF. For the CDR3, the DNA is TGTGCCACCAGTGATCCCCTCCCGGATACGCAGTATTTT.

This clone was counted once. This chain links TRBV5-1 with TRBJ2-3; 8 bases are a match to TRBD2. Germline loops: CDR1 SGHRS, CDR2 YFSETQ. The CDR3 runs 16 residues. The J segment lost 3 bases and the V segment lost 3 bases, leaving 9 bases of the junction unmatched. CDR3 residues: CASSSGLARVTDTQYF. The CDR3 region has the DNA TGCGCCAGCAGCTCAGGACTAGCTCGGGTGACAGATACGCAGTATTTT.

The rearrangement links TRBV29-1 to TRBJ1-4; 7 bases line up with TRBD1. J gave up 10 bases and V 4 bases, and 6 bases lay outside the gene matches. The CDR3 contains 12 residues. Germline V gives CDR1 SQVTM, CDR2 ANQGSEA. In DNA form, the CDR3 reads TGCAGCGTTGTATATGCAGGGGGAAAACTGTTTTTT. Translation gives CSVVYAGGKLFF.

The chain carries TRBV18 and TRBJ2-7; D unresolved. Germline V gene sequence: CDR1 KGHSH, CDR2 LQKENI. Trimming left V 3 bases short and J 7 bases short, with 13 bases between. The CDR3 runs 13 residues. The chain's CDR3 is CASSPSRVEEQYF. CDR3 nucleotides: TGTGCCAGCTCACCCTCCCGGGTCGAGGAGCAGTACTTC.